Described below is a single TCR beta chain sequence and its context. The antigen remains unidentified. These data come from a study of T cell responses to AZD1222 COVID-19 vaccine. Points from the study as a whole: Close to half of spike-specific TCRs reportedly recognize unmutated variant regions. The donors showed a predominance of white British ancestry and of females, with possible underestimation of clonal diversity. Of the AZD1222 recipients, only five to seven were seropositive at baseline.

Sequenced by immunoSEQ multiplex PCR; TCRdb stores in-frame clones only, minus some. Of over 150,000 clones in the sample, over 80% were seen once. V was trimmed by 0 bases and J by 6 bases, leaving 14 bases between them. CDR3 size: 16 residues. Germline CDR1 reads MNHNY; CDR2 reads SVGAGI (reference sequence). V gene TRBV6-6 combines with J gene TRBJ1-4; no clear D gene. Source: peripheral blood, taken 28 days after the second dose of the MenACWY control vaccine. The TCR originated in an adult who received the MenACWY meningococcal vaccine as a control. This chain's CDR3 is CASSYSDPGRHEKLFF. For the CDR3, the DNA is TGTGCCAGCAGTTACTCGGACCCCGGAAGGCATGAAAAACTGTTTTTT.